One and the same sample provided the 24 T cell receptor beta chains below, sequenced in a study of CD8 T cells in Susac syndrome. A quantity of about 0.5 to 1 ug RNA underwent reverse transcription using random hexamers. TCRdb ran MiXCR on the immunoSEQ multiplex PCR reads and lists one entry per CDR3 protein. The sample includes about 90,000 distinct CDR3 sequences, approximately 92% of them seen just once. Sequenced input: CD8+ T cells from PBMCs. The receptor set was obtained from a human donor in good health.

The chain combines TRBV20-1 with TRBJ2-2; D unclear. Trimming cost V 3 bases and J 6 bases, with 8 bases left between them. CDR3 length: 12 amino acids. Looked up from germline, CDR1 is DFQATT and CDR2 is SNEGSKA (reference sequence). This CDR3 is CSASGPAGELFF. The CDR3 coding sequence is TGCAGTGCTAGCGGCCCGGCCGGGGAGCTGTTTTTT.

The table lists this clonotype with a count of one. V gene TRBV2 combines with J gene TRBJ2-7; either TRBD1 or TRBD2 may fit D (5 bases each). V was cut by 6 bases and J by 6 bases, with 9 bases left in between. Per germline, CDR1 SNHLY and CDR2 FYNNEI. The CDR3 sequence is 11 residues long. CDR3 sequence reads: CASRGPLEQYF. The DNA for the CDR3 is TGTGCCAGCAGGGGACCCCTCGAGCAGTACTTC.

The chain has TRBV13 and TRBJ2-7; 8 bases fit TRBD1. The CDR3 is made up of 14 amino acids. The V segment lost 8 bases and the J segment 2 bases; nucleotides outside the gene matches: 8. Germline CDR1 is PRHDT and CDR2 is FYEKMQ (reference sequence). The CDR3: CASSFQGATYEQYF. The CDR3 nucleotides are TGTGCCAGCTCCTTTCAGGGGGCGACCTACGAGCAGTACTTC.

The sample holds one count of this clonotype. The gene calls are TRBV29-1 and TRBJ1-2, with D maybe TRBD1 (6 bases). The CDR3 spans 12 residues. CDR1 is SQVTM and CDR2 is ANQGSEA in the germline V gene. The V gene lost 7 bases and the J gene lost 5 bases, with 14 bases spanning the gap. CDR3 sequence reads: CSARTEPYGYTF. The CDR3 DNA follows: TGCAGCGCTAGGACAGAACCTTATGGCTACACCTTC.

The V and J genes are TRBV2 and TRBJ2-2; 12 bases are shared with TRBD2. V gave up 7 bases and J gave up 7 bases; unmatched junction bases: 10. The CDR3 is made up of 16 amino acids. Germline lookup yields CDR1 SNHLY and CDR2 FYNNEI. The CDR3 sequence is CASKLLAGGYGGELFF. DNA for the CDR3: TGTGCCAGCAAGTTGCTAGCGGGGGGGTACGGCGGGGAGCTGTTTTTT. Supplemented by reference TRBV2 and TRBJ2-2, the full variable domain reads EPEVTQTPSHQVTQMGQEVILRCVPISNHLYFYWYRQILGQKVEFLVSFYNNEISEKSEIFDDQFSVERPDGSNFTLKIRSTKLEDSAMYFCASKLLAGGYGGELFFGEGSRLTVL.

The chain couples TRBV4-1 to TRBJ1-1, with D perhaps TRBD1 (6 bases). V was pared by 3 bases and J by 7 bases, with 15 bases between. CDR3 size: 14 residues. Germline V CDR1 and CDR2: MGHRA, YSYEKL. DNA for the CDR3: TGCGCCAGCAGCCACCTTACCGGGACAAGTGAAGCTTTCTTT. It is translated as CASSHLTGTSEAFF.

J is TRBJ2-1 and V is TRBV18, with 8 bases lining up with TRBD2. V dropped 4 bases and J dropped 2; count of bases not matched to a gene: 10. This CDR3 contains 17 residues. CDR1 KGHSH and CDR2 LQKENI come from the germline V gene. The CDR3 nucleotides are TGTGCCAGCTCACTACGGGGACTAGGGTCAACCTACAATGAGCAGTTCTTC. Its protein is CASSLRGLGSTYNEQFF.

The rearrangement uses TRBV20-1 and TRBJ2-1, with no clear D. Looked up from germline, CDR1 is DFQATT and CDR2 is SNEGSKA (reference sequence). Deletions cut 5 bases from V and 7 bases from J, with 15 bases between. The CDR3 totals 13 residues. The CDR3 region has the DNA TGCAGTGCTGAGCCCCTCTACAATAATGAGCAGTTCTTC. Translating gives CSAEPLYNNEQFF.

CDR3 nucleotides: TGTGCCAGCAGCCAAATAGGTGGGTCCCAAGAGACCCAGTACTTC. Its translation: CASSQIGGSQETQYF. The genes are TRBV3-1 and TRBJ2-5; D call uncertain. This CDR3 is 15 amino acids long. Trimming left V 2 bases short and J 1 base short, with 11 bases between. CDR1 is LGHDT, CDR2 YNNKEL, per germline (reference sequence).

The rearrangement links TRBV9 to TRBJ2-5; 9 bases line up with TRBD2. CDR1 and CDR2 (germline): SGDLS, YYNGEE. The CDR3 is 14 amino acids. J lost 5 bases, V lost 1 base, and 3 bases had no gene match. Here the CDR3 DNA reads TGTGCCAGCAGCGTATTAGCGGGGGATGAGACCCAGTACTTC. This translates into CASSVLAGDETQYF.

The chain couples TRBV15 to TRBJ2-4, with D unresolved. The length of the CDR3 is 16 residues. The germline V and J ends were trimmed by 0 bases and 7 bases, with 16 bases remaining between them. Germline CDR1 and CDR2: LNHNV and YYDKDF (reference sequence). The CDR3 is CATSRDLWQERNIQYF. In DNA, the CDR3 is TGTGCCACCAGCAGAGATCTTTGGCAGGAGAGGAACATTCAGTACTTC.

The CDR3 DNA sequence: TGTGCCAGTAGTATTGCGGCGATGGAGACCCAGTACTTC. This translates into CASSIAAMETQYF. The rearrangement uses TRBV19 and TRBJ2-5, with unresolved D. The germline gives CDR1 LNHDA, CDR2 SQIVND (reference sequence). V was trimmed by 3 bases and J by 5 bases, leaving 10 bases between them. This CDR3 is 13 amino acids long.

The V and J genes are TRBV5-6 and TRBJ2-5, with D unresolved. Germline assignment: CDR1 SGHDT and CDR2 YYEEEE. Deletions cut 2 bases from V and 1 base from J, with 9 bases between. The CDR3 length is 14 residues. The CDR3 nucleotides read TGTGCCAGCAGCTTAACCGGGCCCCAAGAGACCCAGTACTTC. Translating it yields CASSLTGPQETQYF.

The rearrangement joins TRBV6-1 to TRBJ2-2; D is uncertain. The CDR3 is made up of 14 amino acids. The V end lost 1 base, the J end lost 1 base, and 4 bases lay between the germline ends. Germline lookup yields CDR1 MNHNS and CDR2 SASEGT. For the CDR3, the DNA is TGTGCCAGCAGTGAAGGGATGAACACCGGGGAGCTGTTTTTT. Residues: CASSEGMNTGELFF.

J is TRBJ2-5 and V is TRBV6-1, with 7 positions matching TRBD1. This CDR3 spans 16 amino acids. Germline CDR1 and CDR2: MNHNS and SASEGT. The V and J ends lost 6 bases and 5 bases, in that order; junction bases with no gene match: 15. CDR3 nucleotides: TGTGCCAGCAGAGCCGGAGACAGGGCACAGGGGGAGACCCAGTACTTC. It yields the protein CASRAGDRAQGETQYF.

This chain uses TRBV9 with TRBJ2-3; 14 nucleotides match TRBD2. The CDR3 loop spans 17 amino acids. Germline V gene sequence: CDR1 SGDLS, CDR2 YYNGEE. Losses at the gene ends were 7 bases for V and 2 bases for J; bases not matched to a gene: 9. The CDR3: CASARLAGGLDTDTQYF. The CDR3 region has the DNA TGTGCCAGCGCGAGACTAGCGGGGGGGCTCGACACAGATACGCAGTATTTT.

V and J are TRBV4-1 and TRBJ2-7; TRBD2 aligns across 7 bases. The CDR3 runs 18 residues. Germline V CDR1 and CDR2: MGHRA, YSYEKL. V lost 3 bases, J lost 0 bases, and 14 bases stayed unmatched. The CDR3 coding sequence is TGCGCCAGCAGCCAGCTCCCCGGCGGGACTACCGTCTCCTACGAGCAGTACTTC. Translating it yields CASSQLPGGTTVSYEQYF.

The rearrangement uses TRBV29-1 and TRBJ2-3; TRBD2 agrees at 13 bases. There are 16 residues in the CDR3. Germline V gives CDR1 SQVTM, CDR2 ANQGSEA. V gave up 6 bases and J gave up 3 bases; unmatched junction bases: 9. In DNA form, the CDR3 reads TGCAGCGTCGGACTAGCGGGGGACCTTAGGACAGATACGCAGTATTTT. This translates into CSVGLAGDLRTDTQYF.

The chain combines TRBV30 with TRBJ1-1, with D possibly TRBD1 on 5 matching bases. From germline, CDR1 is GTSNPN and CDR2 SVGIG (reference sequence). The V and J ends lost 8 bases and 0 bases respectively, with 7 bases between them. The CDR3 spans 11 residues. The CDR3 is CAGAMNTEAFF. The DNA of the CDR3 is TGTGCCGGGGCCATGAACACTGAAGCTTTCTTT.

This clonotype came up once. The genes are TRBV2 and TRBJ1-5; D unclear. Germline loops: CDR1 SNHLY, CDR2 FYNNEI. The CDR3 is 12 amino acids. With 4 bases removed from V and 0 bases from J, the gap between germline ends came to 1 base. The CDR3 DNA reads TGTGCCAGCAGTGTTAGCAATCAGCCCCAGCATTTT. This sequence encodes CASSVSNQPQHF.

The V and J genes are TRBV2 and TRBJ1-4; D gene ambiguous. V was pared by 8 bases and J by 7 bases, with 11 bases between. The CDR3 is 12 residues long. Germline V lookup: CDR1 SNHLY, CDR2 FYNNEI. Here the CDR3 DNA reads TGTGCCAGCTTGGCACCCGTTGAAAAACTGTTTTTT. Its protein is CASLAPVEKLFF. Full variable domain (rest looked up from reference TRBV2 and TRBJ1-4): EPEVTQTPSHQVTQMGQEVILRCVPISNHLYFYWYRQILGQKVEFLVSFYNNEISEKSEIFDDQFSVERPDGSNFTLKIRSTKLEDSAMYFCASLAPVEKLFFGSGTQLSVL.

A few counts support this clonotype. The chain is built from TRBV12-3 or TRBV12-4 and TRBJ2-7, with TRBD2 as a possible D gene (7 bases). V shed 3 bases and J shed 4 bases, with 16 bases lying between them. The CDR3 covers 15 residues. As DNA, the CDR3 is TGTGCCAGCAGTTTTCCCTGGCGGGGGCAATACGAGCAGTACTTC. Translated: CASSFPWRGQYEQYF.

The chain links TRBV2 to TRBJ2-3, with 9 bases lining up with TRBD2. Losses at the gene ends were 6 bases for V and 2 bases for J; bases not matched to a gene: 3. The length of the CDR3 is 14 residues. Germline CDR1 SNHLY, CDR2 FYNNEI. The CDR3 nucleotides are TGTGCCAGCAGCCCTAGCGGGGTCACAGATACGCAGTATTTT. This translates into CASSPSGVTDTQYF.

This clonotype was recorded a few times. The CDR3 reads CASSQGSGEHTDTQYF. CDR3 DNA: TGTGCCAGCAGCCAAGGCAGCGGGGAGCACACAGATACGCAGTATTTT. The chain uses TRBV4-2 and TRBJ2-3; 7 bases align to TRBD2. The length of the CDR3 is 16 residues. Germline lookup yields CDR1 LGHNA and CDR2 YNFKEQ. The V gene end was trimmed by 1 base and the J gene end by 2 bases; junction bases not matched to a gene: 6.